These T cell receptor beta chains were read from a single sample in a study of neurological immune-mediated disorders. Via MiXCR, TCRdb re-called the 5' RACE reads, giving one row per CDR3 protein. Of 40,000 to 50,000 distinct CDR3 sequences in the sample, 2% to 3% are singletons; the top ten hold roughly 12%. The specimen was PBMCs. These receptors all come from a man between 25 and 39 years old with multiple sclerosis. Both conserved end residues are part of each CDR3. A D gene is named only where the DNA matches it firmly. Clone size, where shown, is once, few, many, or a class for clones that have expanded.

>.|TRBJ1-2|TRBV20-1|many
CSARIQTGKEGYTF
TGCAGTGCCCGAATTCAGACAGGCAAGGAGGGCTACACCTTC
>.|TRBJ1-3|TRBV6-5|many
CASSQTRDSARMGNTIYF
TGTGCCAGCAGTCAAACGCGTGACAGCGCGCGAATGGGAAACACCATATATTTT
>TRBD1|TRBJ1-5|TRBV12-3/TRBV12-4|many
CASRGTATQPQHF
TGTGCCAGCAGAGGGACAGCCACTCAGCCCCAGCATTTT
>.|TRBJ2-1|TRBV12-3/TRBV12-4|many
CASSRNPGPEDNEQFF
TGTGCCAGCAGTCGTAATCCCGGGCCTGAGGACAATGAGCAGTTCTTC
>TRBD2|TRBJ2-4|TRBV3-1|many
CASSLRTSGVAKNIQYF
TGTGCCAGCAGCCTCCGGACTAGCGGGGTAGCCAAAAACATTCAGTACTTC
>.|TRBJ1-5|TRBV5-1|many
CASSLAGGTYQPQHF
TGCGCCAGCAGCTTGGCCGGGGGGACTTACCAGCCCCAGCATTTT
>TRBD1|TRBJ2-1|TRBV6-2/TRBV6-3|many
CASTPGQGRSNEQFF
TGTGCCAGCACCCCGGGACAGGGGCGTTCCAATGAGCAGTTCTTC
>TRBD1|TRBJ1-5|TRBV19|few
CASTLGTGGNQPQHF
TGTGCCAGCACGCTCGGGACAGGGGGTAATCAGCCCCAGCATTTT
>.|TRBJ2-1|TRBV5-1|.
CASSLEVAAAYNEQFF
TGCGCCAGCAGCTTGGAGGTAGCCGCTGCCTACAATGAGCAGTTCTTC
>TRBD1|TRBJ1-3|TRBV5-1|many
CASREDRSAGNTIYF
TGCGCCAGCAGGGAGGACAGGTCGGCTGGAAACACCATATATTTT
>TRBD2|TRBJ2-7|TRBV20-1|many
CSARPAAGKSYEQYF
TGCAGTGCTAGGCCCGCAGCGGGAAAGTCCTACGAGCAGTACTTC
>.|TRBJ2-7|TRBV29-1|many
CSVEFAGYSYEQYF
TGCAGCGTTGAGTTCGCAGGGTACTCCTACGAGCAGTACTTC
>TRBD1|TRBJ1-2|TRBV5-1|many
CASSLAGDRPYGYTF
TGCGCCAGCAGCTTGGCGGGGGACAGACCCTATGGCTACACCTTC
>.|TRBJ2-1|TRBV28|many
CASSPSGNEQFF
TGTGCCAGCAGTCCGAGCGGCAATGAGCAGTTCTTC
>.|TRBJ1-5|TRBV20-1|many
CSASAIRNQPQHF
TGCAGTGCTAGTGCGATCAGGAATCAGCCCCAGCATTTT
>TRBD2|TRBJ2-5|TRBV12-3/TRBV12-4|many
CASSLAIAGAETQYF
TGTGCCAGCAGTTTAGCGATAGCGGGAGCAGAGACCCAGTACTTC
>.|TRBJ2-4|TRBV20-1|many
CSATAEGKTKNIQYF
TGCAGTGCCACTGCGGAGGGTAAAACCAAAAACATTCAGTACTTC
>TRBD2|TRBJ2-5|TRBV20-1|many
CSATGTGGQETQYF
TGCAGTGCAACGGGCACGGGGGGACAAGAGACCCAGTACTTC
>.|TRBJ1-2|TRBV4-3|many
CASSQGAAPGGYTF
TGCGCCAGCAGCCAAGGGGCAGCCCCGGGTGGCTACACCTTC
>.|TRBJ2-4|TRBV10-3|many
CAIGSLSGDIQYF
TGTGCCATTGGGTCTCTCTCCGGGGACATTCAGTACTTC
>.|TRBJ2-7|TRBV6-5|many
CASSYSEAGGYEQYF
TGTGCCAGCAGTTACTCAGAGGCAGGCGGCTACGAGCAGTACTTC
>.|TRBJ1-1|TRBV10-3|many
CAISEYLGEAFF
TGTGCCATCAGTGAATACCTTGGGGAAGCTTTCTTT
>TRBD2|TRBJ2-5|TRBV28|many
CASSPRLAVGWKETQYF
TGTGCCAGCAGTCCCCGACTAGCGGTGGGCTGGAAAGAGACCCAGTACTTC
>.|TRBJ2-1|TRBV20-1|many
CSARDLVGGLNEQFF
TGCAGTGCTAGAGATCTGGTGGGGGGTCTCAATGAGCAGTTCTTC
>TRBD2|TRBJ2-5|TRBV6-5|many
CASGREGLGTQYF
TGTGCCAGCGGGAGGGAAGGGCTCGGGACCCAGTACTTC
>.|TRBJ1-1|TRBV12-3/TRBV12-4|many
CASSLRGGPSPNTEAFF
TGTGCCAGCAGTTTGAGAGGAGGGCCGAGCCCGAACACTGAAGCTTTCTTT
>TRBD1|TRBJ1-1|TRBV7-8|many
CASSLARTGPAEAFF
TGTGCCAGCAGCTTAGCGAGGACAGGGCCAGCTGAAGCTTTCTTT
>TRBD1|TRBJ2-2|TRBV9|many
CASTFQDRPGELFF
TGTGCCAGCACCTTCCAGGACAGGCCCGGGGAGCTGTTTTTT
>TRBD2|TRBJ2-1|TRBV5-1|many
CASSATSGTYNEQFF
TGCGCCAGCAGCGCCACTAGCGGGACGTACAATGAGCAGTTCTTC
>TRBD1|TRBJ2-7|TRBV15|many
CATSFGQGPYEQYF
TGTGCCACCAGCTTTGGACAGGGACCCTACGAGCAGTACTTC
>TRBD2|TRBJ2-7|TRBV29-1|many
CSVEARGDAYEQYF
TGCAGCGTTGAGGCTCGGGGGGACGCCTACGAGCAGTACTTC
>.|TRBJ2-1|TRBV5-1|many
CASSYQGEPYNEQFF
TGCGCCAGCAGCTATCAAGGGGAGCCTTACAATGAGCAGTTCTTC
>TRBD1|TRBJ2-7|TRBV27|many
CASSLTGAVYEQYF
TGTGCCAGCAGTTTGACAGGGGCCGTCTACGAGCAGTACTTC
>.|TRBJ2-7|TRBV7-9|many
CASARGSPVHEQYF
TGTGCCAGCGCCCGGGGGTCCCCCGTGCACGAGCAGTACTTC
>TRBD1|TRBJ1-1|TRBV5-1|many
CASSFTGTANTEAFF
TGCGCCAGCAGCTTTACCGGGACAGCGAACACTGAAGCTTTCTTT
>.|TRBJ2-1|TRBV20-1|many
CSARVTDYNEQFF
TGCAGTGCTAGAGTAACGGACTACAATGAGCAGTTCTTC
>TRBD1|TRBJ2-2|TRBV20-1|many
CSDGQGGELFF
TGCAGTGACGGACAGGGGGGGGAGCTGTTTTTT
>TRBD2|TRBJ2-1|TRBV28|many
CASSPRGVGEQFF
TGTGCCAGCAGTCCCCGGGGGGTGGGTGAGCAGTTCTTC
>.|TRBJ1-5|TRBV6-5|many
CASKKQGGFNQPQHF
TGTGCCAGCAAGAAACAGGGAGGGTTCAATCAGCCCCAGCATTTT
>.|TRBJ1-5|TRBV20-1|many
CSARSGIQPQHF
TGCAGTGCTAGATCAGGGATCCAGCCCCAGCATTTT
>TRBD1|TRBJ1-5|TRBV10-3|many
CATGQGAPGLHF
TGTGCCACAGGACAGGGGGCCCCCGGACTACATTTT
>.|TRBJ1-4|TRBV6-5|many
CASSYGGEKLFF
TGTGCCAGCAGTTATGGGGGTGAAAAACTGTTTTTT
>.|TRBJ2-3|TRBV5-1|many
CASSPLGVVDTQYF
TGCGCCAGCAGCCCCCTTGGGGTCGTAGATACGCAGTATTTT